This TCR beta chain was retrieved from a study of tumor and adjacent non-tumor tissue in lung cancer. For the study at large: Patients comprised 12 adenocarcinoma, a couple of squamous cell carcinoma and 1 small cell lung cancer. Samples averaged roughly 4.4 million productive TCRbeta reads each.

The library came from three nested PCR rounds adapted from ARM-PCR protocols. MiXCR was run by TCRdb on the multiplex PCR reads, yielding one entry per CDR3 protein. The sample includes 78,000 or so distinct CDR3 sequences, around 86% seen only once; the top ten take 13%. This sample's RNA came from whole unsorted tissue. Concerning this clonotype itself: Germline is not matched at one junction end, which may reflect a read error.

CDR3 length: 17 residues. CDR1 is MNHEY and CDR2 is SVGEGT in the germline V gene. The TCR originated in a woman aged 45 to 65 with non-small cell lung cancer. This rearrangement joins TRBV6-2 or TRBV6-3 to TRBJ2-4, with D perhaps matching TRBD1 (5 bases). Sequenced sample: lung tumor tissue. The CDR3 here is CASSYGASGISKNTQYF. Written as DNA, the CDR3 is TGTGCCAGCAGTTACGGGGCTAGTGGGATCAGCAAAAACACTCAGTACTTC.